A selection of T cell receptor beta chains follows, all from one sample in a study of siplizumab effects on memory and regulatory T cells. Data came from immunoSEQ multiplex PCR; TCRdb stores just in-frame clones and leaves some out. The sample contains about 85,000 clones, just under 95% of which appear only once. Material for sequencing was CD8+ T cells sorted from blood. The receptors were sampled from a human donor in good health. The CDR3 runs from the conserved cysteine through the conserved F or W. D genes are given only for firm matches. Clone size is stated in some rows and not others, as once, few, many or a class when expanded.

abundance: once
v_gene: TRBV7-2
j_gene: TRBJ2-7
d_gene: TRBD2
CDR3nt: TGTGCCAGCACCGAATTAGCGGGAGTGCAAGAGCAGTACTTC
CDR3aa: CASTELAGVQEQYF

abundance: NA
v_gene: TRBV19
j_gene: TRBJ1-2
d_gene: TRBD1
CDR3nt: TGTGCCAGTAGCTGGACGGACAGGGGGAGTGGCTACACCTTC
CDR3aa: CASSWTDRGSGYTF

abundance: NA
v_gene: TRBV6-5
j_gene: TRBJ1-1
d_gene: NA
CDR3nt: TGTGCCAGCAGTTACAACAGACCCCCTGAAGCTTTCTTT
CDR3aa: CASSYNRPPEAFF

abundance: NA
v_gene: TRBV7-8
j_gene: TRBJ2-2
d_gene: TRBD1
CDR3nt: TGTGCCAGCAGCATCGGGACAGGGGCCGGGGAGCTGTTTTTT
CDR3aa: CASSIGTGAGELFF

abundance: NA
v_gene: TRBV7-9
j_gene: TRBJ1-3
d_gene: TRBD1
CDR3nt: TGTGCCAGCAGCGGGACAGCAACAGGGGGTGGTGGAAACACCATATATTTT
CDR3aa: CASSGTATGGGGNTIYF

abundance: NA
v_gene: TRBV19
j_gene: TRBJ2-7
d_gene: NA
CDR3nt: TGTGCCAGTAGTATAGTTAGCGGTCCAGACCCCTACGAGCAGTACTTC
CDR3aa: CASSIVSGPDPYEQYF

abundance: NA
v_gene: TRBV11-2
j_gene: TRBJ2-5
d_gene: NA
CDR3nt: TGTGCCAGCAGCTTAGGAGCCACTACTCTTTTACAAGAGACCCAGTACTTC
CDR3aa: CASSLGATTLLQETQYF

abundance: NA
v_gene: TRBV7-9
j_gene: TRBJ2-5
d_gene: NA
CDR3nt: TGTGCCAGCAGCCCAGGTGTCGGGGGCCCTCAAGAGACCCAGTACTTC
CDR3aa: CASSPGVGGPQETQYF

abundance: NA
v_gene: TRBV7-8
j_gene: TRBJ2-3
d_gene: NA
CDR3nt: TGTGCCAGCAGCGTTAGCGGAACTAGCACAGATACGCAGTATTTT
CDR3aa: CASSVSGTSTDTQYF

abundance: NA
v_gene: TRBV7-2
j_gene: TRBJ2-2
d_gene: TRBD2
CDR3nt: TGTGCCAGCAGCTTAGCGGCCGGACTAGCGGGGTACACCGGGGAGCTGTTTTTT
CDR3aa: CASSLAAGLAGYTGELFF

abundance: once
v_gene: TRBV29-1
j_gene: TRBJ1-1
d_gene: NA
CDR3nt: TGCAGCGGTGTGAACACTGAAGCTTTCTTT
CDR3aa: CSGVNTEAFF

abundance: NA
v_gene: TRBV7-9
j_gene: TRBJ2-7
d_gene: TRBD2
CDR3nt: TGTGCCAGCACTAGCGGGAGCTCCTACGAGCAGTACTTC
CDR3aa: CASTSGSSYEQYF

abundance: NA
v_gene: TRBV6-6
j_gene: TRBJ1-4
d_gene: TRBD1
CDR3nt: TGTGCCAGCAGTTACATCGGGACAGGCGGTGAAAAACTGTTTTTT
CDR3aa: CASSYIGTGGEKLFF

abundance: NA
v_gene: TRBV5-4
j_gene: TRBJ2-7
d_gene: TRBD1
CDR3nt: TGTGCCAGCAGCCCCGGACAGGGCTCCTACGAGCAGTACTTC
CDR3aa: CASSPGQGSYEQYF

abundance: NA
v_gene: TRBV15
j_gene: TRBJ1-4
d_gene: TRBD1
CDR3nt: TGTGCCACCAGCAGAGACAGGGGGCGTGATGAAAAACTGTTTTTT
CDR3aa: CATSRDRGRDEKLFF

abundance: NA
v_gene: TRBV27
j_gene: TRBJ1-1
d_gene: NA
CDR3nt: TGTGCCAGCAGTACAGGTGGTACCGGGACTGAAGCTTTCTTT
CDR3aa: CASSTGGTGTEAFF

abundance: NA
v_gene: TRBV7-6
j_gene: TRBJ2-4
d_gene: NA
CDR3nt: TGTGCCAGCAGTTCGGCCAATTCGGTTCAGTACTTC
CDR3aa: CASSSANSVQYF

abundance: once
v_gene: TRBV11-2
j_gene: TRBJ2-7
d_gene: NA
CDR3nt: TGTGCCAGCAGCTTAGTTTACGTGGCAGGAGTTTACGAGCAGTACTTC
CDR3aa: CASSLVYVAGVYEQYF

abundance: NA
v_gene: TRBV6-5
j_gene: TRBJ1-2
d_gene: NA
CDR3nt: TGTGCCAGCAGTCCTTTTAGAGAGGCTGGCTACACCTTC
CDR3aa: CASSPFREAGYTF

abundance: once
v_gene: TRBV7-9
j_gene: TRBJ2-7
d_gene: NA
CDR3nt: TGTGCCAGCAGCCCCTTTTCCGGTGAGCAGTACTTC
CDR3aa: CASSPFSGEQYF

abundance: NA
v_gene: TRBV6-5
j_gene: TRBJ2-1
d_gene: TRBD2
CDR3nt: TGTGCCAGCAGTTTATTAGCGGGTCCTTACAATGAGCAGTTCTTC
CDR3aa: CASSLLAGPYNEQFF

abundance: NA
v_gene: TRBV10-1
j_gene: TRBJ2-3
d_gene: NA
CDR3nt: TGCGCCAGCAGTGAGAGGGCAGGGGGCACAGATACGCAGTATTTT
CDR3aa: CASSERAGGTDTQYF

abundance: NA
v_gene: TRBV28
j_gene: TRBJ2-4
d_gene: NA
CDR3nt: TGTGCCAGCAGTTTCCGGGGGGCTAGGTCGACCATTCAGTACTTC
CDR3aa: CASSFRGARSTIQYF

abundance: NA
v_gene: TRBV19
j_gene: TRBJ1-1
d_gene: TRBD1
CDR3nt: TGTGCCAGTAGTACACCCGAACAGGGGAAGGGTACTGAAGCTTTCTTT
CDR3aa: CASSTPEQGKGTEAFF

abundance: NA
v_gene: TRBV4-2
j_gene: TRBJ2-1
d_gene: TRBD2
CDR3nt: TGTGCCAGCAGCCATGATAGCGGGAGGCCCCACAATGAGCAGTTCTTC
CDR3aa: CASSHDSGRPHNEQFF

abundance: NA
v_gene: TRBV2
j_gene: TRBJ2-7
d_gene: NA
CDR3nt: TGTGCCAGCGCCAGGGTTTCTCGCTACGAGCAGTACTTC
CDR3aa: CASARVSRYEQYF

abundance: NA
v_gene: TRBV27
j_gene: TRBJ2-3
d_gene: NA
CDR3nt: TGTGCCAGCAGTTTCCAAGTCACAGATACGCAGTATTTT
CDR3aa: CASSFQVTDTQYF

abundance: NA
v_gene: TRBV29-1
j_gene: TRBJ2-1
d_gene: NA
CDR3nt: TGCAGCGTCGCCGGTGGGGAGGCACCTGAGCAGTTCTTC
CDR3aa: CSVAGGEAPEQFF

abundance: NA
v_gene: TRBV28
j_gene: TRBJ1-5
d_gene: NA
CDR3nt: TGTGCCAGCTCGAGAAATCAGCCCCAGCATTTT
CDR3aa: CASSRNQPQHF

abundance: once
v_gene: TRBV15
j_gene: TRBJ2-3
d_gene: NA
CDR3nt: TGTGCCACCAGCAGAGTGGTAGGGGCAGATACGCAGTATTTT
CDR3aa: CATSRVVGADTQYF

abundance: NA
v_gene: TRBV7-9
j_gene: TRBJ2-1
d_gene: TRBD2
CDR3nt: TGTGCCAGCAGCTTAATCCTAGCGGGACGAGGTGAGCAGTTCTTC
CDR3aa: CASSLILAGRGEQFF

abundance: NA
v_gene: TRBV5-1
j_gene: TRBJ2-3
d_gene: TRBD2
CDR3nt: TGCGCCAGCAGCTTTAGTAGCGGGGGCATGGATACGCAGTATTTT
CDR3aa: CASSFSSGGMDTQYF

abundance: NA
v_gene: TRBV7-8
j_gene: TRBJ2-5
d_gene: NA
CDR3nt: TGTGCCAGCAGCTCGGAGCTCCAAGAGACCCAGTACTTC
CDR3aa: CASSSELQETQYF

abundance: NA
v_gene: TRBV6-6
j_gene: TRBJ1-2
d_gene: TRBD1
CDR3nt: TGTGCCAGCAGTTACGGGACAGCTGGCTACACCTTC
CDR3aa: CASSYGTAGYTF

abundance: NA
v_gene: TRBV4-2
j_gene: TRBJ2-7
d_gene: TRBD2
CDR3nt: TGTGCCAGCAGCCAAGATTTGCGGGAGCTCGACGAGCAGTACTTC
CDR3aa: CASSQDLRELDEQYF

abundance: NA
v_gene: TRBV9
j_gene: TRBJ2-1
d_gene: TRBD2
CDR3nt: TGTGCCAGCAGCGTAGGTAGCGGGCAGGGACGTGAGCAGTTCTTC
CDR3aa: CASSVGSGQGREQFF

abundance: NA
v_gene: TRBV7-8
j_gene: TRBJ2-3
d_gene: NA
CDR3nt: TGTGCCAGCAGCTTCAGGAAAAGGGACCACGATACGCAGTATTTT
CDR3aa: CASSFRKRDHDTQYF

abundance: NA
v_gene: TRBV2
j_gene: TRBJ2-1
d_gene: NA
CDR3nt: TGTGCCAGCAGTGAGACAAAAAGACTAGGAAGGGATGAGCAGTTCTTC
CDR3aa: CASSETKRLGRDEQFF

abundance: NA
v_gene: TRBV11-3
j_gene: TRBJ2-7
d_gene: TRBD2
CDR3nt: TGTGCCAGCAGCTCTGAGCGGGGGGCATCCTACGAGCAGTACTTC
CDR3aa: CASSSERGASYEQYF

abundance: NA
v_gene: TRBV15
j_gene: TRBJ2-5
d_gene: TRBD2
CDR3nt: TGTGCCACCAGCAGCCTTAGCGGGACGCAAGAGACCCAGTACTTC
CDR3aa: CATSSLSGTQETQYF

abundance: once
v_gene: TRBV15
j_gene: TRBJ2-1
d_gene: NA
CDR3nt: TGTGCCACCAGCAGAGCCCTGCACAATGAGCAGTTCTTC
CDR3aa: CATSRALHNEQFF

abundance: NA
v_gene: TRBV16
j_gene: TRBJ1-1
d_gene: NA
CDR3nt: TGTGCCAGCAGCCAATCGTCAAACAGGCAGAACACTGAAGCTTTCTTT
CDR3aa: CASSQSSNRQNTEAFF

abundance: NA
v_gene: TRBV4-1
j_gene: TRBJ1-5
d_gene: NA
CDR3nt: TGCGCCAGCAGCCAACCAGATCAGCCCCAGCATTTT
CDR3aa: CASSQPDQPQHF

abundance: NA
v_gene: TRBV7-9
j_gene: TRBJ2-5
d_gene: TRBD2
CDR3nt: TGTGCCAGCAGATCTAGCGGTTCGATTCAAGAGACCCAGTACTTC
CDR3aa: CASRSSGSIQETQYF

abundance: NA
v_gene: TRBV4-1
j_gene: TRBJ2-3
d_gene: NA
CDR3nt: TGCGCCAGCAGCCAAGATGGGGACACAGATACGCAGTATTTT
CDR3aa: CASSQDGDTDTQYF

abundance: NA
v_gene: TRBV27
j_gene: TRBJ2-7
d_gene: TRBD1
CDR3nt: TGTGCCAGCAGTTTAAAGGGGACAGGGGCCTACGAGCAGTACTTC
CDR3aa: CASSLKGTGAYEQYF

abundance: NA
v_gene: TRBV4-1
j_gene: TRBJ2-7
d_gene: TRBD2
CDR3nt: TGCGCCAGCAGCCAAGATGGTAGCGGGAGTGGCGAGCAGTACTTC
CDR3aa: CASSQDGSGSGEQYF

abundance: NA
v_gene: TRBV28
j_gene: TRBJ2-4
d_gene: NA
CDR3nt: TGTGCCAGCAGTTTCGACAGGTCCAAAAACATTCAGTACTTC
CDR3aa: CASSFDRSKNIQYF

abundance: NA
v_gene: TRBV6-5
j_gene: TRBJ2-1
d_gene: NA
CDR3nt: TGTGCCAGCAGTTACGGCGGCCCTTACAATGAGCAGTTCTTC
CDR3aa: CASSYGGPYNEQFF

abundance: NA
v_gene: TRBV28
j_gene: TRBJ2-4
d_gene: TRBD1
CDR3nt: TGTGCCAGCAGCCCTCAGGGGGCCGTAGATACCAAAAACATTCAGTACTTC
CDR3aa: CASSPQGAVDTKNIQYF

abundance: NA
v_gene: TRBV12-2
j_gene: TRBJ2-7
d_gene: NA
CDR3nt: TGTGCAAGTCGCTTACTCCTATGTCGGCGACCCTACGAGCAGTACTTC
CDR3aa: CASRLLLCRRPYEQYF

abundance: NA
v_gene: TRBV27
j_gene: TRBJ2-7
d_gene: TRBD2
CDR3nt: TGTGCCAGCAGTTTACTCCCAGGAGCGGGAGCTTACGAGCAGTACTTC
CDR3aa: CASSLLPGAGAYEQYF

abundance: NA
v_gene: TRBV5-1
j_gene: TRBJ1-1
d_gene: NA
CDR3nt: TGCGCCAGCAGCCACTGGGAGGCTGGGGACACTGAAGCTTTCTTT
CDR3aa: CASSHWEAGDTEAFF

abundance: NA
v_gene: TRBV28
j_gene: TRBJ2-2
d_gene: NA
CDR3nt: TGTGCCAGCAGACCTCTCAGGGGCCCCGGGGAGCTGTTTTTT
CDR3aa: CASRPLRGPGELFF

abundance: NA
v_gene: TRBV27
j_gene: TRBJ1-1
d_gene: NA
CDR3nt: TGTGCCAGTACCCTTGGGAGGGGGACTGAAGCTTTCTTT
CDR3aa: CASTLGRGTEAFF

abundance: NA
v_gene: TRBV10-2
j_gene: TRBJ2-1
d_gene: NA
CDR3nt: TGCGCCAGCAGTGAGTCGGGGGAGCAGTTCTTC
CDR3aa: CASSESGEQFF

abundance: NA
v_gene: TRBV6-1
j_gene: TRBJ2-7
d_gene: TRBD2
CDR3nt: TGTGCCAGCAGTGCAACTAGCGGGAAGGGTTACGAGCAGTACTTC
CDR3aa: CASSATSGKGYEQYF

abundance: NA
v_gene: TRBV6-5
j_gene: TRBJ2-7
d_gene: NA
CDR3nt: TGTGCCAGCAGTTACGCTTGGCAGCCCTACGAGCAGTACTTC
CDR3aa: CASSYAWQPYEQYF

abundance: NA
v_gene: TRBV4-2
j_gene: TRBJ2-7
d_gene: TRBD1
CDR3nt: TGTGCCAGCAGCCTAGGGACAGGGGGCGAGCAGTACTTC
CDR3aa: CASSLGTGGEQYF